The rows below give T cell receptor beta chains drawn from one sample of a study of cytotoxic CD8 clonotypes in ibrutinib-treated CLL. Measured with immunoSEQ multiplex PCR; TCRdb has only the in-frame clones, and not every one. The table has roughly 330,000 clones, 67% seen once. Sequenced material: PBMCs, taken after 36 months of ibrutinib treatment. Every receptor here comes from a human donor with chronic lymphocytic leukemia. The CDR3 runs from the conserved cysteine through the conserved F or W. D genes are given only for firm matches. The size field is filled for only some rows; it gives once, few, many or a size class.

TRBV10-2,-,-,TRBJ2-7,TGCGCCAGCAGTGCGTTCTACGAGCAGTACTTC,CASSAFYEQYF
TRBV12-1,-,-,TRBJ1-2,TGTGCCAGCAGCGTTATTACCAGGGTCGTTAACTATGGCTACACCTTC,CASSVITRVVNYGYTF
TRBV5-1,few,TRBD1,TRBJ1-6,TGCGCCAGCAGCAGAGAACAGGGGGCTCATTCACCCCTCCACTTT,CASSREQGAHSPLHF
TRBV13,-,-,TRBJ2-3,TGTGCCAGCAGCTTAGGTCATTTAACGACTAGCACAGATACGCAGTATTTT,CASSLGHLTTSTDTQYF
TRBV5-1,-,TRBD2,TRBJ2-7,TGCGCCAGCAGCAGAGATAGCGGGAGGGACGAGCAGTACTTC,CASSRDSGRDEQYF
TRBV5-1,-,-,TRBJ2-7,TGCGCCAGCAGCTTGGAGGGGCTTCACTACGAGCAGTACTTC,CASSLEGLHYEQYF
TRBV10-3,-,TRBD1,TRBJ2-7,TGTGCCATCGGGGGACAGACCAACTACGAGCAGTACTTC,CAIGGQTNYEQYF
TRBV4-1,-,-,TRBJ1-2,TGCGCCAGCAGCCAAGTAAGACGTGGCGATGGCTACACCTTC,CASSQVRRGDGYTF
TRBV18,-,-,TRBJ2-1,TGTGCCAGCTCACCAAGGTCATCTTACAATGAGCAGTTCTTC,CASSPRSSYNEQFF
TRBV28,-,-,TRBJ1-2,TGTGCCAGCAGTTTAGTATTTTTTGGCAGGGGAAGTTCTGGCTACACCTTC,CASSLVFFGRGSSGYTF
TRBV18,-,TRBD2,TRBJ2-7,TGTGCCAGCTCAAGCGGACTAGCGGGGCGCGGGGGCTACGAGCAGTACTTC,CASSSGLAGRGGYEQYF
TRBV2,-,-,TRBJ2-6,TGTGCCAGCAGTGTCAGGGATGGGGCCAACGTCCTGACTTTC,CASSVRDGANVLTF
TRBV10-3,-,-,TRBJ1-2,TGTGCCATCACTCGCGAAGGTTTCTTTGGCTACACCTTC,CAITREGFFGYTF
TRBV19,few,-,TRBJ1-4,TGTGCCAGTAGTACCTACAGTGGTGAAAAACTGTTTTTT,CASSTYSGEKLFF
TRBV7-9,-,TRBD1,TRBJ2-7,TGTGCCAGCAATGGCGGACAGGCTTTATACGAGCAGTACTTC,CASNGGQALYEQYF
TRBV11-2,-,-,TRBJ2-2,TGTGCCAGCAGCTCGAGAGTCGGGGAGCTGTTTTTT,CASSSRVGELFF
TRBV6-5,-,-,TRBJ1-1,TGTGCCAGCAGAACTATGGAGACTGAAGCTTTCTTT,CASRTMETEAFF
TRBV7-2,-,TRBD1,TRBJ1-6,TGTGCCAGCAGCTTCGGGACAGGGAGCGATTCACCCCTCCACTTT,CASSFGTGSDSPLHF
TRBV29-1,-,-,TRBJ2-1,TGCAGCGCTCCAAGGGACAATGAGCAGTTCTTC,CSAPRDNEQFF
TRBV15,-,TRBD2,TRBJ2-7,TGTGCCACCAGCAGAGATCTGGCGGGAGGGGGTCGGGACGAGCAGTACTTC,CATSRDLAGGGRDEQYF
TRBV5-5,-,-,TRBJ1-6,TGTGCCAGCAGCTCGTCCGGACAGTTAAATTCACCCCTCCACTTT,CASSSSGQLNSPLHF
TRBV5-4,few,-,TRBJ2-7,TGTGCCAGCAGCTTGGACTACAACGCCTACGAGCAGTACTTC,CASSLDYNAYEQYF
TRBV29-1,-,TRBD2,TRBJ2-3,TGCAGCGTTGAATGGCTGCTAGCGGGAGTTTCAACAGATACGCAGTATTTT,CSVEWLLAGVSTDTQYF
TRBV29-1,-,TRBD1,TRBJ1-2,TGCAGCGTTTCCGGGACAGGGACCCTCTACACCTTC,CSVSGTGTLYTF
TRBV5-6,-,TRBD2,TRBJ2-7,TGTGCCAGCAGCGGGGGACTAGCGGGCCTCTCCTACGAGCAGTACTTC,CASSGGLAGLSYEQYF
TRBV18,-,-,TRBJ1-1,TGTGCCAGCTCACCGGTTGAAAGGACTCTAGCTTTCTTT,CASSPVERTLAFF
TRBV6-6,-,-,TRBJ2-5,TGTGCCAGCAAGTTGGGGGGAGGAGAGACCCAGTACTTC,CASKLGGGETQYF
TRBV5-1,once,-,TRBJ1-3,TGCGCCAGCAGCTTGGCCCGGCGGGTAGCTGGAAACACCATATATTTT,CASSLARRVAGNTIYF